The rows below give T cell receptor beta chains drawn from one sample of a study of neurological immune-mediated disorders. TCRdb redid the calling of the 5' RACE reads with MiXCR, one entry per CDR3 protein. The profile shows 50,000 or so distinct CDR3 sequences, about 26% of them singletons. The specimen was PBMCs. These receptors originate from a woman in her 70s in good health. Both conserved end residues are part of each CDR3. The D gene is left open where the match is weak. Not all rows give a size; the values are once, few, many and, for expanded clones, a class.

abundance: many; d_gene: -; v_gene: TRBV20-1; j_gene: TRBJ2-2; CDR3nt: TGCAGTGCTAGGAGGGGATCCGACACCGGGGAGCTGTTTTTT; CDR3aa: CSARRGSDTGELFF
abundance: few; d_gene: TRBD1; v_gene: TRBV12-3/TRBV12-4; j_gene: TRBJ1-5; CDR3nt: TGTGCCAGCAGACCAGACAGGGGCGGCAATCAGCCCCAGCATTTT; CDR3aa: CASRPDRGGNQPQHF
abundance: many; d_gene: -; v_gene: TRBV4-2; j_gene: TRBJ1-2; CDR3nt: TGTGCCAGCAGCACCCGAGGGGAAAATGGCTACACCTTC; CDR3aa: CASSTRGENGYTF
abundance: many; d_gene: -; v_gene: TRBV9; j_gene: TRBJ2-3; CDR3nt: TGTGCCAGCAGCACTAGACCAACCCCCGATACGCAGTATTTT; CDR3aa: CASSTRPTPDTQYF
abundance: many; d_gene: TRBD2; v_gene: TRBV20-1; j_gene: TRBJ2-5; CDR3nt: TGCAGTGCTAGACGGGCGGGAGGTGACCAAGAGACCCAGTACTTC; CDR3aa: CSARRAGGDQETQYF
abundance: many; d_gene: -; v_gene: TRBV29-1; j_gene: TRBJ2-3; CDR3nt: TGCAGCGTTGAAGACCGTGAGCCCACCAGCACAGATACGCAGTATTTT; CDR3aa: CSVEDREPTSTDTQYF
abundance: many; d_gene: TRBD2; v_gene: TRBV7-8; j_gene: TRBJ2-7; CDR3nt: TGTGCCAGCAGCCCCGGGACTAGCCGAGCCTCCTACGAGCAGTACTTC; CDR3aa: CASSPGTSRASYEQYF
abundance: few; d_gene: -; v_gene: TRBV19; j_gene: TRBJ1-2; CDR3nt: TGTGCCAGTAGTAGCCGACTAGGCTATGGCTACACCTTC; CDR3aa: CASSSRLGYGYTF
abundance: many; d_gene: -; v_gene: TRBV5-6; j_gene: TRBJ1-6; CDR3nt: TGTGCCAGCAGCTTGGCCCCCGGGGGCTTTAATTCACCCCTCCACTTT; CDR3aa: CASSLAPGGFNSPLHF
abundance: -; d_gene: -; v_gene: TRBV5-1; j_gene: TRBJ1-2; CDR3nt: TGCGCCAGCAGACTTGGGACTTCATATGGCTACACCTTC; CDR3aa: CASRLGTSYGYTF
abundance: many; d_gene: -; v_gene: TRBV20-1; j_gene: TRBJ2-3; CDR3nt: TGCAGTGCCGTGGACACGGGTACGCAGTATTTT; CDR3aa: CSAVDTGTQYF
abundance: -; d_gene: TRBD1; v_gene: TRBV5-1; j_gene: TRBJ2-2; CDR3nt: TGCGCCAGCAGCCCGATCGGACAGGGTATCACCGGGGAGCTGTTTTTT; CDR3aa: CASSPIGQGITGELFF
abundance: -; d_gene: -; v_gene: TRBV12-3/TRBV12-4; j_gene: TRBJ1-1; CDR3nt: TGTGCCAGCAGTTTAACCGGCGGCGGGGGGACTGAAGCTTTCTTT; CDR3aa: CASSLTGGGGTEAFF
abundance: many; d_gene: -; v_gene: TRBV11-2; j_gene: TRBJ1-2; CDR3nt: TGTGCCAGCAGCCCCGACAGGACCAACTATGGCTACACCTTC; CDR3aa: CASSPDRTNYGYTF
abundance: many; d_gene: -; v_gene: TRBV7-2; j_gene: TRBJ2-7; CDR3nt: TGTGCCAGCAGCTTAGATCGGACAGCGTCCTACGAGCAGTACTTC; CDR3aa: CASSLDRTASYEQYF
abundance: -; d_gene: -; v_gene: TRBV28; j_gene: TRBJ1-4; CDR3nt: TGTGCCAGCACGAGGGACGTCGATGAAAAACTGTTTTTT; CDR3aa: CASTRDVDEKLFF
abundance: -; d_gene: -; v_gene: TRBV6-2/TRBV6-3; j_gene: TRBJ1-5; CDR3nt: TGTGCCAGCAGTTACGCGGGGGTCGCTCAGCCCCAGCATTTT; CDR3aa: CASSYAGVAQPQHF
abundance: -; d_gene: TRBD2; v_gene: TRBV20-1; j_gene: TRBJ2-3; CDR3nt: TGCAGTGCTAGCCTTGGACTAGCGGGAGTCGGAGATACACAGTATTTT; CDR3aa: CSASLGLAGVGDTQYF
abundance: -; d_gene: TRBD1; v_gene: TRBV6-6; j_gene: TRBJ1-3; CDR3nt: TGTGCCAGCAATAGCCAGGGGGCTTGGGACACCATATATTTT; CDR3aa: CASNSQGAWDTIYF
abundance: many; d_gene: -; v_gene: TRBV20-1; j_gene: TRBJ2-3; CDR3nt: TGCAGTGCTAGAGCCCCCTCGACTGGAGATACGCAGTATTTT; CDR3aa: CSARAPSTGDTQYF
abundance: many; d_gene: TRBD1; v_gene: TRBV20-1; j_gene: TRBJ1-5; CDR3nt: TGCAGTGTCACGTCAGGGGGCCAGGGGCAGCCCCAGCATTTT; CDR3aa: CSVTSGGQGQPQHF
abundance: many; d_gene: -; v_gene: TRBV20-1; j_gene: TRBJ1-5; CDR3nt: TGCAGTGCTAACTTCATCAATCAGCCCCAGCATTTT; CDR3aa: CSANFINQPQHF
abundance: -; d_gene: -; v_gene: TRBV10-3; j_gene: TRBJ2-7; CDR3nt: TGTGCCATCAGTGACCCTCAAGGGGAGCAGTACTTC; CDR3aa: CAISDPQGEQYF
abundance: few; d_gene: -; v_gene: TRBV7-2; j_gene: TRBJ2-1; CDR3nt: TGTGCCAGCAGCCCCGTGAAAGGCTACAATGAGCAGTTCTTC; CDR3aa: CASSPVKGYNEQFF
abundance: many; d_gene: TRBD1; v_gene: TRBV11-2; j_gene: TRBJ2-5; CDR3nt: TGTGCCAGCAGCTTAGATGGGTCGGGACAGGGGGAGACCCAGTACTTC; CDR3aa: CASSLDGSGQGETQYF
abundance: many; d_gene: -; v_gene: TRBV29-1; j_gene: TRBJ2-2; CDR3nt: TGCAGCGTCCGCTCGACCGGGGAGCTGTTTTTT; CDR3aa: CSVRSTGELFF
abundance: many; d_gene: -; v_gene: TRBV29-1; j_gene: TRBJ2-3; CDR3nt: TGCAGCGTCTCAGGGGTGAGCACAGATACGCAGTATTTT; CDR3aa: CSVSGVSTDTQYF
abundance: many; d_gene: -; v_gene: TRBV7-2; j_gene: TRBJ2-7; CDR3nt: TGTGCCAGCAGCCAGGGACGGTACTACGAGCAGTACTTC; CDR3aa: CASSQGRYYEQYF
abundance: many; d_gene: -; v_gene: TRBV10-3; j_gene: TRBJ1-2; CDR3nt: TGTGCCATCAGTGACTGGGGGGCCGATGGCTACACCTTC; CDR3aa: CAISDWGADGYTF
abundance: many; d_gene: -; v_gene: TRBV7-9; j_gene: TRBJ2-1; CDR3nt: TGTGCCAGCAGCTCCGGGCAGGGGCACGATGAGCAGTTCTTC; CDR3aa: CASSSGQGHDEQFF